Listed below are T cell receptor beta chains from one sample, sequenced in a study of T cells after yellow fever vaccination. TCRdb re-called the 5' RACE reads with MiXCR, one entry per CDR3 protein. The sample has under 300,000 distinct CDR3 sequences, 13% seen once. The material sequenced was CD4+ T cells sorted from PBMCs, taken 45 days after the yellow fever booster vaccination. The receptors here all came from a man between 25 and 39 years old who received the YFV17D yellow fever vaccine. The CDR3 runs from the conserved cysteine through the conserved F or W. The order of the fields is J gene, D gene, V gene, clone size, CDR3 protein, CDR3 DNA. A D gene is named only where the DNA matches it firmly. For some rows the clone size is stated as once, few or many, or as a class when expanded; others skip it.

J gene: TRBJ2-7
D gene: TRBD1
V gene: TRBV5-4
clone size: few
CDR3 protein: CASSPDRGNSYEQYF
CDR3 DNA: TGTGCCAGCAGCCCCGACAGGGGCAACTCCTACGAGCAGTACTTC

J gene: TRBJ2-4
D gene: TRBD2
V gene: TRBV4-1
clone size: NA
CDR3 protein: CASSHRAGLAKNIQYF
CDR3 DNA: TGCGCCAGCAGCCACAGAGCGGGACTAGCCAAAAACATTCAGTACTTC

J gene: TRBJ1-4
D gene: NA
V gene: TRBV29-1
clone size: few
CDR3 protein: CSAQGATNEKLFF
CDR3 DNA: TGCAGCGCCCAAGGAGCAACTAATGAAAAACTGTTTTTT

J gene: TRBJ1-4
D gene: TRBD1
V gene: TRBV10-3
clone size: NA
CDR3 protein: CAISADRTSEKLFF
CDR3 DNA: TGTGCCATCAGTGCGGACAGGACTTCGGAAAAACTGTTTTTT

J gene: TRBJ2-7
D gene: NA
V gene: TRBV5-1
clone size: NA
CDR3 protein: CASSFTVSGATYEQYF
CDR3 DNA: TGCGCCAGCAGCTTCACGGTTTCAGGGGCGACCTACGAGCAGTACTTC

J gene: TRBJ2-3
D gene: TRBD2
V gene: TRBV28
clone size: NA
CDR3 protein: CASRLAGSGTQYF
CDR3 DNA: TGTGCCAGCCGGCTAGCGGGATCCGGAACGCAGTATTTT

J gene: TRBJ2-2
D gene: TRBD1
V gene: TRBV5-1
clone size: NA
CDR3 protein: CASSQGQLNTGELFF
CDR3 DNA: TGCGCCAGCAGCCAGGGACAGCTGAACACCGGGGAGCTGTTTTTT

J gene: TRBJ2-1
D gene: TRBD1
V gene: TRBV7-7
clone size: few
CDR3 protein: CASSSGRGPYNEQFF
CDR3 DNA: TGTGCCAGCAGTTCCGGAAGGGGGCCCTACAATGAGCAGTTCTTC

J gene: TRBJ2-1
D gene: NA
V gene: TRBV5-1
clone size: few
CDR3 protein: CASSLAAGFYNEQFF
CDR3 DNA: TGCGCCAGCAGCTTGGCCGCGGGTTTCTACAATGAGCAGTTCTTC

J gene: TRBJ2-2
D gene: TRBD1
V gene: TRBV18
clone size: NA
CDR3 protein: CASSEQGPGELFF
CDR3 DNA: TGTGCCAGCTCAGAACAGGGGCCCGGGGAGCTGTTTTTT

J gene: TRBJ2-1
D gene: TRBD2
V gene: TRBV11-3
clone size: NA
CDR3 protein: CASSPTPGLAEQFF
CDR3 DNA: TGTGCCAGCAGCCCCACCCCGGGACTAGCAGAGCAGTTCTTC

J gene: TRBJ2-5
D gene: NA
V gene: TRBV5-1
clone size: many
CDR3 protein: CASSPAGEETQYF
CDR3 DNA: TGCGCCAGCAGCCCGGCAGGAGAAGAGACCCAGTACTTC

J gene: TRBJ1-1
D gene: NA
V gene: TRBV11-2
clone size: few
CDR3 protein: CASSFRSVGLQNTEAFF
CDR3 DNA: TGTGCCAGCAGCTTCAGATCGGTAGGACTCCAGAACACTGAAGCTTTCTTT

J gene: TRBJ1-3
D gene: NA
V gene: TRBV27
clone size: NA
CDR3 protein: CASSFSAGNTIYF
CDR3 DNA: TGTGCCAGCAGTTTCTCCGCTGGAAACACCATATATTTT

J gene: TRBJ2-1
D gene: NA
V gene: TRBV3-1
clone size: few
CDR3 protein: CASSQERIEQFF
CDR3 DNA: TGTGCCAGCAGCCAAGAGAGGATTGAGCAGTTCTTC

J gene: TRBJ2-7
D gene: NA
V gene: TRBV15
clone size: few
CDR3 protein: CATSRTRAYEQYF
CDR3 DNA: TGTGCCACCAGCAGAACTCGGGCCTACGAGCAGTACTTC

J gene: TRBJ1-2
D gene: TRBD1
V gene: TRBV29-1
clone size: NA
CDR3 protein: CSVTRGPDGYTF
CDR3 DNA: TGCAGCGTGACCAGGGGGCCGGATGGCTACACCTTC

J gene: TRBJ1-5
D gene: TRBD1
V gene: TRBV7-7
clone size: few
CDR3 protein: CASSHRGDREVQPQHF
CDR3 DNA: TGTGCCAGCAGCCACCGAGGAGACAGGGAAGTTCAGCCCCAGCATTTT

J gene: TRBJ2-7
D gene: NA
V gene: TRBV12-3/TRBV12-4
clone size: few
CDR3 protein: CASSDAGQDPYEQYF
CDR3 DNA: TGTGCCAGCAGTGATGCGGGACAAGACCCCTACGAGCAGTACTTC

J gene: TRBJ2-7
D gene: NA
V gene: TRBV6-2/TRBV6-3
clone size: NA
CDR3 protein: CASRLDQGPYEQYF
CDR3 DNA: TGTGCCAGCCGCCTGGACCAAGGGCCCTACGAGCAGTACTTC

J gene: TRBJ1-5
D gene: NA
V gene: TRBV18
clone size: NA
CDR3 protein: CASSLSQGKPQHF
CDR3 DNA: TGTGCCAGCTCACTATCTCAGGGGAAGCCCCAGCATTTT

J gene: TRBJ2-3
D gene: NA
V gene: TRBV12-3/TRBV12-4
clone size: NA
CDR3 protein: CASSLMSGDTQYF
CDR3 DNA: TGTGCCAGCAGTTTAATGTCTGGCGATACGCAGTATTTT

J gene: TRBJ2-1
D gene: TRBD2
V gene: TRBV5-1
clone size: NA
CDR3 protein: CASSLGRTSGSNEQFF
CDR3 DNA: TGCGCCAGCAGCTTGGGACGGACTAGCGGAAGCAATGAGCAGTTCTTC

J gene: TRBJ2-1
D gene: TRBD2
V gene: TRBV6-1
clone size: few
CDR3 protein: CASSGTPQGGGEQFF
CDR3 DNA: TGTGCCAGCAGTGGAACCCCCCAGGGCGGGGGTGAGCAGTTCTTC

J gene: TRBJ1-1
D gene: NA
V gene: TRBV20-1
clone size: NA
CDR3 protein: CSGLGARTEAFF
CDR3 DNA: TGCAGTGGGTTGGGGGCGCGAACTGAAGCTTTCTTT

J gene: TRBJ2-3
D gene: NA
V gene: TRBV7-2
clone size: NA
CDR3 protein: CASSNQRTDTQYF
CDR3 DNA: TGTGCCAGCAGCAACCAACGCACAGATACGCAGTATTTT

J gene: TRBJ2-6
D gene: NA
V gene: TRBV18
clone size: once
CDR3 protein: CASSPGSNSGANVLTF
CDR3 DNA: TGTGCCAGCTCACCCGGGTCAAACTCTGGGGCCAACGTCCTGACTTTC

J gene: TRBJ2-1
D gene: NA
V gene: TRBV7-8
clone size: NA
CDR3 protein: CASSLAPSAVEQFF
CDR3 DNA: TGTGCCAGCAGCTTAGCCCCTTCCGCTGTAGAGCAGTTCTTC

J gene: TRBJ2-3
D gene: NA
V gene: TRBV20-1
clone size: few
CDR3 protein: CSAIGTSITDTQYF
CDR3 DNA: TGCAGTGCTATCGGGACGTCGATCACAGATACGCAGTATTTT

J gene: TRBJ2-3
D gene: NA
V gene: TRBV7-9
clone size: few
CDR3 protein: CASSPKGPDTQYF
CDR3 DNA: TGTGCCAGCAGCCCGAAGGGTCCAGATACGCAGTATTTT

J gene: TRBJ2-4
D gene: TRBD1
V gene: TRBV12-3/TRBV12-4
clone size: many
CDR3 protein: CASTPGGHIQYF
CDR3 DNA: TGTGCCAGCACACCAGGGGGACACATTCAGTACTTC

J gene: TRBJ1-5
D gene: TRBD1
V gene: TRBV5-5
clone size: NA
CDR3 protein: CASSYKGQENQPQHF
CDR3 DNA: TGTGCCAGCAGCTACAAGGGACAGGAGAATCAGCCCCAGCATTTT

J gene: TRBJ2-1
D gene: TRBD2
V gene: TRBV6-5
clone size: few
CDR3 protein: CASSYEASGSYEQFF
CDR3 DNA: TGTGCCAGCAGTTACGAGGCTAGCGGGAGTTATGAGCAGTTCTTC

J gene: TRBJ2-1
D gene: NA
V gene: TRBV21-1
clone size: few
CDR3 protein: CASSTRDREPNEQFF
CDR3 DNA: TGTGCCAGCAGCACCCGGGACAGGGAACCTAATGAGCAGTTCTTC

J gene: TRBJ1-5
D gene: NA
V gene: TRBV4-3
clone size: NA
CDR3 protein: CASSQDYGNQPQHF
CDR3 DNA: TGCGCCAGCAGCCAAGATTATGGGAATCAGCCCCAGCATTTT